This passage covers 2 T cell receptor beta chains from one sample sequenced in a study of PD-1 blockade in classical Hodgkin lymphoma. Data came from immunoSEQ multiplex PCR; TCRdb stores just in-frame clones and leaves some out. The sample includes 70,000 or so clones, over 90% seen only once; the top ten take roughly 2.7%. Time point here: newly diagnosed, previously untreated cHL patient sample. Sequencing was done on a sample of peripheral blood mononuclear cells (PBMCs). The receptors originated from a human donor with classical Hodgkin lymphoma.

The chain combines TRBV28 with TRBJ2-5, with D perhaps matching TRBD2 (5 bases). Trimming took off 7 bases at V and 4 bases at J, with 13 bases between the two ends. CDR3 length equals 13 residues. Germline CDR1 is MDHEN and CDR2 is SYDVKM. The CDR3 DNA sequence: TGTGCCAGCATACTGACGGGATTAGAGACCCAGTACTTC. Translating gives CASILTGLETQYF. The variable domain in full, completed from reference TRBV28 and TRBJ2-5, reads DVKVTQSSRYLVKRTGEKVFLECVQDMDHENMFWYRQDPGLGLRLIYFSYDVKMKEKGDIPEGYSVSREKKERFSLILESASTNQTSMYLCASILTGLETQYFGPGTRLLVL.

This clone occurred once. The CDR3 loop reads CASTSSARGRALSNQPQHF. CDR3 bases: TGTGCCAGCACCTCATCGGCCAGGGGGCGCGCCCTTAGCAATCAGCCCCAGCATTTT. V and J are TRBV28 and TRBJ1-5; 8 positions agree with TRBD1. Germline assignment: CDR1 MDHEN and CDR2 SYDVKM. With V trimmed by 7 bases and J by 0 bases, 17 bases remained unmatched. This CDR3 has 19 amino acids.